The subject of this entry is one T cell receptor (beta chain). What antigen it recognizes has not been identified. Base-call qualities are not available, and no considerably larger clone is one nucleotide away. The data stem from a study of beta chain features in type 1 diabetes (dated by TCRdb to the late 2010s). Background for the entire study: Mean age, gender distribution, total cell number and subset yield were not different between patients and healthy donors. A total of roughly 98,000,000 sorted cells were examined across all samples, and RNA yield correlated strongly with the number of cells per subset. The study compared TCRB repertoires of sorted circulating CD4+ T cell subsets between recently diagnosed type 1 diabetes patients and matched healthy donors. Naive and central memory subsets were obtained from all 30 or so donors, but regulatory and stem cell-like memory subsets were isolated from only 8 patients and roughly eight healthy donors.

The entire isolated RNA was reverse transcribed using the High Capacity cDNA Reverse Transcription Kit, and thus expressed TCRB transcripts were sequenced. Survey-depth immunoSEQ sequencing was performed on stem cell-like memory T cell samples, with an average of about 1 million total reads per sample. After sorted cells were lysed in RLT buffer, RNA was extracted with DNase-treated RNeasy Micro or Mini kits, with the choice depending on cell number. To prevent cross-contamination, every cell subset was processed on its own, while patient and healthy donor samples were processed together. TCRB sequences were amplified from cDNA with the immunoSEQ multiplex PCR, producing 87-bp fragments spanning the CDR3 region. Sequencing of the amplicons was done on the Illumina HiSeq platform. On the study's bioinformatics: Synthetic template baselines were used to correct PCR bias computationally, reads within Hamming distance 2 were collapsed together, and singletons that could not be merged were discarded. Reads were aligned to IMGT to assign V, D and J genes, CDR3 length, and insertions or deletions at six rearrangement sites. Within each subset, clonotype counts were normalized to the number of sorted cells before true diversity and Gini coefficients were calculated with the tcR R package. The overlap coefficient, calculated on TCRB nucleotide sequences, was used to quantify repertoire sharing. This immuneACCESS table, as held by TCRdb, lists in-frame sequences with V and J called but not all clones. Of the missing ones, under half trace to an unresolved V gene in checked studies; the others have no known cause. V, J and clone size were drawn from that table, and D and trimming were deduced from the DNA. The sample data list 15,000 to 18,000 clones, and 40% to 55% of these were observed just once. About 0.57% of the sample belongs to the ten largest clones.

The investigation overall reported the following: Because cDNA rather than genomic DNA was sequenced, highly expressing activated cells could have been over-represented, although no difference in activation and CD3 levels was found between groups. PCR may preferentially amplify shorter templates, but because patient and control samples were amplified and corrected together, any resulting skew would affect both groups equally. The naive, central memory and regulatory TCRB repertoires appeared to resemble one another more closely among patients than among healthy donors. Fewer insertions and more nucleotide deletions at VDJ recombination sites were observed in patients with type 1 diabetes, implying thymic rearrangement abnormalities. A moderate but significant shortening of TCRB CDR3 length was observed in type 1 diabetes patients in all four CD4+ subsets. Because the HLA sub-analyses included only small numbers of individuals, any influence of HLA type on TCRB rearrangement was left unresolved.

Taken from cysteine to phenylalanine, the CDR3 has 14 residues. Kept here is only the CDR3 DNA, which spans 42 bases and is read in frame from base 1. CDR1 is given as MGHRA and CDR2 as YSYEKL, both from the germline V gene. The junction shows trimming of 4 bases on V and 6 bases on J, and the gene matches do not reach 5 bases of it. Each donor gave one peripheral blood draw, averaging roughly 120 mL, which was collected into heparinised tubes. Using a panel that included CD45RO, CCR7, CD25, CD127, CD95 and CD27, naive, central memory, regulatory and stem cell-like memory CD4+ T cells were sorted on a BD FACSAria II. All sorted populations exceeded 98% purity. Right away, PBMCs were isolated by Lymphoprep density gradient centrifugation and were stained directly, with no culture step. Samples were stained and sorted in pairs, with one healthy donor and one patient per experiment, so that batch effects were minimized.

The sequence joins TRBV4-1 to TRBJ2-7; the central 11 bases match TRBD1. What was sequenced was stem cell memory CD4+ T cells from blood. The cell subset or site label, as the study defines it: stem cell-like memory CD4+ T cells. This TCR was recovered from a woman between 40 and 50 years old in good health. The nucleotides read TGCGCCAGCAGCCTCGGGACAGGGGGGACCGAGCAGTACTTC. It specifies CASSLGTGGTEQYF.